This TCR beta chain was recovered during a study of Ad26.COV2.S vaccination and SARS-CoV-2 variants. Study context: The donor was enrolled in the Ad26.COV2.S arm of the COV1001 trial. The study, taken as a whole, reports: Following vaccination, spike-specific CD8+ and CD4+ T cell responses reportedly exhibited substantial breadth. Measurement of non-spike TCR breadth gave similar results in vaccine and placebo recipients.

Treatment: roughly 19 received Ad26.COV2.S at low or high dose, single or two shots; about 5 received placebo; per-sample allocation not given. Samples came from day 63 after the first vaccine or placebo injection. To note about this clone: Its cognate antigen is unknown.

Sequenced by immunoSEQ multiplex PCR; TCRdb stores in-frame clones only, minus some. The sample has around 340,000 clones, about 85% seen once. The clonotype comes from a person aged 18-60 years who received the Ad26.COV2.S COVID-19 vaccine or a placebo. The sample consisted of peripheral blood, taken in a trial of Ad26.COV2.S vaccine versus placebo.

CDR3 DNA sequence: TGTGCCAGCAGCGTCACTAGCGGGAGGTACACCGGGGAGCTGTTTTTT. Amino acids: CASSVTSGRYTGELFF. This sequence joins TRBV9 and TRBJ2-2; 12 bases match TRBD2. This CDR3 is built from 16 residues. Germline CDR1 and CDR2: SGDLS and YYNGEE. V lost 2 bases and J lost 3; bases outside the gene matches: 2.